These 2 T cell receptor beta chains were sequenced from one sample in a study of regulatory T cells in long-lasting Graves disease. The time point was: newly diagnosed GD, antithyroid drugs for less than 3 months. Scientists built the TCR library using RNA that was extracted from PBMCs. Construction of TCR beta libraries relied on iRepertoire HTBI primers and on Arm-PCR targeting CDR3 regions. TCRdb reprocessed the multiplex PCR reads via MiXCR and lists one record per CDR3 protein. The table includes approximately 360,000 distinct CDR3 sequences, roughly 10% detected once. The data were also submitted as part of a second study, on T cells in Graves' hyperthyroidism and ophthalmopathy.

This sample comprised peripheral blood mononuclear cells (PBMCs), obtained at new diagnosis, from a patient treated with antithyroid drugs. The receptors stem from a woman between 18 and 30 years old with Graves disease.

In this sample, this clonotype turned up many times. CDR3 residues: CASSLVVTEAFF. For the CDR3, the DNA is TGTGCCAGCAGCTTAGTAGTCACTGAAGCTTTCTTT. The gene calls are TRBV13 and TRBJ1-1; D is uncertain. CDR1 and CDR2 from the germline V gene are PRHDT and FYEKMQ (reference sequence). There are 12 residues in the CDR3. The V and J ends lost 1 base and 4 bases respectively, with 4 bases between them.

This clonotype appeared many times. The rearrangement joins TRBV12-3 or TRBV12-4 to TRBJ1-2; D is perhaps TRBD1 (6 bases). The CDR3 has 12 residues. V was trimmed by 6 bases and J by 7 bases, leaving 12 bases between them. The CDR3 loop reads CASSLGGPGYTF. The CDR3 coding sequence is TGTGCCAGCAGCCTGGGGGGCCCTGGCTACACCTTC.